This record covers a single T cell receptor beta chain. Profiled with immunoSEQ multiplex PCR; TCRdb holds only in-frame clones, not every one. The top ten hold roughly 1.1% of the sample, which has 250,000 to 300,000 clones, about nine tenths seen once. This entry comes from a study of blood T cell repertoires in COVID-19. Overall study: The United States, Italy and Spain were the sources of the acute and convalescent COVID-19 samples. T cells, B-cell-depleted T cells, or PBMCs supplied cDNA or gDNA.

The CDR3 extends over 12 amino acids. Germline assignment: CDR1 SGHNT and CDR2 YENEEA. Losses at the gene ends were 4 bases for V and 6 bases for J; bases not matched to a gene: 3. This receptor was taken from a woman in her twenties or thirties who had recovered from COVID-19. Material: PBMCs or T cells enriched from blood (not recorded which). The chain is built from TRBV11-3 and TRBJ2-7; 7 positions match TRBD2. In DNA, the CDR3 is TGTGCCAGCAGCTACTGGGAGGGCGAGCAGTACTTC. Translating it yields CASSYWEGEQYF.